The 14 T cell receptor beta chains below were found in one sample sequenced in a study of CD4+ T cells in melanoma. Method: immunoSEQ multiplex PCR; TCRdb's copy keeps in-frame clones and lacks some. The sample shows 17,000 or so clones, about 80% of them seen only once. The sample comprised cells from a culture (not recorded whether cultured in vitro). These receptors were obtained from a human donor with melanoma.

The chain joins TRBV7-2 to TRBJ2-5; 16 bases are shared with TRBD2. Germline values: CDR1 SGHTA, CDR2 FQGNSA. The CDR3 totals 18 residues. V lost 4 bases, J lost 4 bases, and 9 bases stayed unmatched. CDR3 protein: CASSSGGLAGGLRETQYF. The CDR3 DNA reads as TGTGCCAGCAGCTCGGGGGGACTAGCGGGGGGGCTGAGAGAGACCCAGTACTTC. Variable domain in full (rest from reference TRBV7-2 and TRBJ2-5): GAGVSQSPSNKVTEKGKDVELRCDPISGHTALYWYRQSLGQGLEFLIYFQGNSAPDKSGLPSDRFSAERTGGSVSTLTIQRTQQEDSAVYLCASSSGGLAGGLRETQYFGPGTRLLVL.

The chain uses TRBV6-1 and TRBJ2-2, with 10 bases that match TRBD2. The V gene's germline CDR1 is MNHNS and CDR2 SASEGT. Trimming at V came to 6 bases and at J to 5 bases, leaving 6 bases not matched to a gene. The CDR3 spans 15 residues. In DNA form, the CDR3 reads TGTGCCAGCAGGGCTAGCGGGGGATGGACCGGGGAGCTGTTTTTT. As protein: CASRASGGWTGELFF.

This clone was found once. The CDR3 DNA reads as TGTGCCAGCAGTTACTCTGGGTCCTTGAACACTGAAGCTTTCTTT. This codes for CASSYSGSLNTEAFF. The chain is built from TRBV6-5 and TRBJ1-1; D is ambiguous. This CDR3 is built from 15 residues. V lost 0 bases to trimming and J lost 0 bases, with 8 bases between them. The V gene's germline CDR1 is MNHEY and CDR2 SVGAGI.

This clone occurred a few times. The V call is TRBV7-3, the J call TRBJ2-6; D uncertain. The CDR3 runs to 16 residues. With 5 bases removed from V and 0 bases from J, the gap between germline ends came to 11 bases. Germline CDR1 and CDR2: SGHTA and FQGTGA. The CDR3 coding sequence is TGTGCCAGCAGCCAACGGGCAGGCTCTGGGGCCAACGTCCTGACTTTC. It yields the protein CASSQRAGSGANVLTF. Full variable domain (rest looked up from reference TRBV7-3 and TRBJ2-6): GAGVSQTPSNKVTEKGKYVELRCDPISGHTALYWYRQSLGQGPEFLIYFQGTGAADDSGLPNDRFFAVRPEGSVSTLKIQRTERGDSAVYLCASSQRAGSGANVLTFGAGSRLTVL.

J is TRBJ1-5 and V is TRBV18; TRBD1 matches at 8 bases. Germline V gene data show CDR1 as KGHSH and CDR2 as LQKENI. With 6 bases clipped from V and 3 bases from J, the junction kept 7 bases outside the gene matches. This CDR3 has 15 residues. The CDR3 spells CASSPADRANQPQHF. DNA for the CDR3: TGTGCCAGCTCGCCGGCGGACAGGGCCAATCAGCCCCAGCATTTT.

The chain recombines TRBV28 with TRBJ1-6; maybe TRBD1 (6 bases). V lost 7 bases, J lost 6 bases, and 13 bases lay in between. CDR3 length equals 14 residues. The V gene's germline CDR1 is MDHEN and CDR2 SYDVKM. The DNA for the CDR3 is TGTGCCAGCACCGTAGGGGGGGGTAATTCACCCCTCCACTTT. The encoded protein is CASTVGGGNSPLHF.

The chain has TRBV15 and TRBJ2-3; D gene uncertain. V dropped 1 base and J dropped 7 bases, with 6 bases sitting between them. Germline V gives CDR1 LNHNV, CDR2 YYDKDF (reference sequence). The CDR3 runs 12 residues. CDR3 DNA sequence: TGTGCCACCAGCAGAGTGGGAAATACGCAGTATTTT. This gives the protein CATSRVGNTQYF.

CDR3 sequence (DNA): TGTGCCAGCAGCTTAGGGGGAATTAACTATGGCTACACCTTC. This codes for CASSLGGINYGYTF. The rearrangement links TRBV7-2 to TRBJ1-2; no clear D. Germline values: CDR1 SGHTA, CDR2 FQGNSA. The CDR3 sequence is 14 residues long. Trimming pared 1 base from V and 1 base from J, leaving 7 bases between.

CDR3 DNA sequence: TGTGCCACCAGCACCTCGGACGTAGCCTACGAGCAGTACTTC. It translates to CATSTSDVAYEQYF. V gene TRBV15 combines with J gene TRBJ2-7, with unresolved D. Between the trimmed V and J ends, which lost 4 bases and 2 bases, there was a span of 12 bases. CDR1 is LNHNV, CDR2 YYDKDF, per germline (reference sequence). CDR3 length equals 14 residues.

This clone was seen only a few times. The chain uses TRBV18 and TRBJ1-5, with 9 bases matching TRBD1. Trimming took 5 bases from V and 0 from J; bases not matched to a gene: 11. The CDR3 covers 18 residues. Germline V lookup: CDR1 KGHSH, CDR2 LQKENI. In nucleotides, the CDR3 is TGTGCCAGCTCAGCGACAGGGGGAAGATTGGGTAGCAATCAGCCCCAGCATTTT. It encodes CASSATGGRLGSNQPQHF.

This chain links TRBV6-1 with TRBJ1-2; TRBD1 is a possible D gene (6 bases). This CDR3 has 14 amino acids. Trimming removed 6 bases from V and 8 bases from J, with 19 bases in between. Germline CDR1 is MNHNS and CDR2 is SASEGT. The CDR3: CASSPEQGPYGYTF. CDR3 DNA sequence: TGTGCCAGCAGCCCAGAACAGGGCCCCTACGGCTACACCTTC.

The rearrangement joins TRBV6-1 to TRBJ2-2; TRBD1 aligns across 7 bases. This CDR3 region has 16 residues. Trimming removed 0 bases from V and 1 base from J; junction bases left unmatched: 2. In germline, CDR1 is MNHNS, CDR2 SASEGT. The CDR3 is CASSEARQGNTGELFF. CDR3 nucleotides: TGTGCCAGCAGTGAAGCTCGACAGGGGAACACCGGGGAGCTGTTTTTT.

The rearrangement uses TRBV2 and TRBJ1-1; D possibly corresponds to TRBD1 (6 bases). With 6 bases removed from V and 6 bases from J, the gap between germline ends came to 17 bases. Looked up from germline, CDR1 is SNHLY and CDR2 is FYNNEI. The CDR3 length is 14 residues. The CDR3 DNA reads TGTGCCAGCAGCGCCGGGACAACTGTTGCTGAAGCTTTCTTT. Its protein is CASSAGTTVAEAFF.

In this sample, this clone turned up a few times. This chain uses TRBV5-1 with TRBJ1-2; 9 positions match TRBD1. With V trimmed by 0 bases and J by 4 bases, 7 bases remained unmatched. Per germline, CDR1 SGHRS and CDR2 YFSETQ. The CDR3 runs 16 residues. DNA of the CDR3: TGCGCCAGCAGCTTGGATGGGACAGGGCTCTCCTATGGCTACACCTTC. It specifies CASSLDGTGLSYGYTF. The full variable domain, rest sourced from reference TRBV5-1 and TRBJ1-2, is KAGVTQTPRYLIKTRGQQVTLSCSPISGHRSVSWYQQTPGQGLQFLFEYFSETQRNKGNFPGRFSGRQFSNSRSEMNVSTLELGDSALYLCASSLDGTGLSYGYTFGSGTRLTVV.